One sample yielded the 3 T cell receptor beta chains listed below, sequenced in a study of shared clonotypes between healthy human individuals. Using immunoSEQ multiplex PCR, the repertoire was profiled, and TCRdb retains in-frame clones only, with some absent. The sample holds about a million clones, over 75% seen once. Sequenced sample: memory CD4+ T cells sorted from blood. Subset denoted: CD45RA-negative fraction. These receptors all stem from a man between 18 and 35 years old in good health.

This rearrangement joins TRBV25-1 to TRBJ2-1, with 7 positions matching TRBD2. This CDR3 contains 16 residues. V was pared by 2 bases and J by 4 bases, with 8 bases of the junction left unmatched. Germline CDR1 MGHDK, CDR2 SYGVNS. As DNA, the CDR3 is TGTGCCAGCAGTGAAATAAGCGGGGTATTTTACAATGAGCAGTTCTTC. Protein: CASSEISGVFYNEQFF.

This clone came up once. The chain carries TRBV28 and TRBJ1-4; D may be TRBD1 (6 bases). The V gene lost 6 bases and the J gene lost 0 bases, with 8 bases spanning the gap. Germline lookup yields CDR1 MDHEN and CDR2 SYDVKM. The CDR3 spans 14 residues. The CDR3 region is CASSGQTTNEKLFF. DNA of the CDR3: TGTGCCAGCAGCGGACAGACAACTAATGAAAAACTGTTTTTT.

V gene TRBV7-2 combines with J gene TRBJ1-3; 9 bases agree with TRBD1. Germline V gene lookup returns CDR1 SGHTA and CDR2 FQGNSA. CDR3 length: 16 residues. The J segment lost 8 bases and the V segment lost 1 base, leaving 9 bases of the junction unmatched. CDR3 in amino acids: CASSLVGTGPGDTIYF. DNA for the CDR3: TGTGCCAGCAGCTTAGTGGGGACAGGGCCGGGAGACACCATATATTTT.